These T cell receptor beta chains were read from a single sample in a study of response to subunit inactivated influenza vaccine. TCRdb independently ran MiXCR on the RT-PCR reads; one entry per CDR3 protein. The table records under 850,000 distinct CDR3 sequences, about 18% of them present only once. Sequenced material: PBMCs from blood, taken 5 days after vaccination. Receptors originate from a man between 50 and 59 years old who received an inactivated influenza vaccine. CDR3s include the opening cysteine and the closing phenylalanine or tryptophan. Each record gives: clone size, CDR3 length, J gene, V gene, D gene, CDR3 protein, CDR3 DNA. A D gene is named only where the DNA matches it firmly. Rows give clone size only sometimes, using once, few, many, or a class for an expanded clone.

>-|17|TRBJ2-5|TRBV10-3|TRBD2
CAISEWAGLAGQETQYF
TGTGCCATCAGTGAGTGGGCGGGACTAGCGGGGCAAGAGACCCAGTACTTC
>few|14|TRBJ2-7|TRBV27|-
CASSWGPLSYEQYF
TGTGCCAGCAGTTGGGGACCACTCTCCTACGAGCAGTACTTC
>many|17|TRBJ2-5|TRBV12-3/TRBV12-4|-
CASSLGRPRIEGETQYF
TGTGCCAGCAGTTTAGGTCGACCAAGGATAGAAGGAGAGACCCAGTACTTC
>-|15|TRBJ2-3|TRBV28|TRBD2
CASKRWGGSTDTQYF
TGTGCCAGCAAAAGGTGGGGGGGGAGCACAGATACGCAGTATTTT
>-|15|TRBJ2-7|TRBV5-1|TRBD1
CASSTDRGGFDEQYF
TGCGCCAGCAGCACGGACAGGGGAGGATTCGACGAGCAGTACTTC
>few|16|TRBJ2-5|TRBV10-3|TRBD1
CAISEARQGAQETQYF
TGTGCCATCAGTGAGGCCAGACAGGGGGCTCAAGAGACCCAGTACTTC
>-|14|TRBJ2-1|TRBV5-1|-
CASSLGRYDNEQFF
TGCGCCAGCAGCTTAGGACGTTACGACAATGAGCAGTTCTTC
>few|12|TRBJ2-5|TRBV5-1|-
CASSGGQETQYF
TGCGCCAGCAGCGGGGGCCAAGAGACCCAGTACTTC
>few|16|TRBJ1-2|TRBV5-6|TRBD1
CASSGITGEGDYGYTF
TGTGCCAGCAGCGGTATCACAGGGGAAGGAGACTATGGCTACACCTTC
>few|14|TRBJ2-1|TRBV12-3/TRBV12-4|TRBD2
CASRTSGVNNEQFF
TGTGCCAGCAGGACTAGCGGGGTTAACAATGAGCAGTTCTTC
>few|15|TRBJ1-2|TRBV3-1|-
CASSVEGGPNYGYTF
TGTGCCAGCAGCGTAGAGGGAGGGCCTAACTATGGCTACACCTTC
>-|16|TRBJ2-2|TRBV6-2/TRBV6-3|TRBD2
CASIPSGRGNTGELFF
TGTGCCAGCATCCCTAGCGGGAGGGGAAACACCGGGGAGCTGTTTTTT
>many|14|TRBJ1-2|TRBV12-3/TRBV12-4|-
CASTSFGNNYGYTF
TGTGCCAGCACCTCTTTCGGCAACAACTATGGCTACACCTTC
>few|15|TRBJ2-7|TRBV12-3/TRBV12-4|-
CASSSTGTSLYEQYF
TGTGCCAGCAGTTCAACCGGGACAAGCCTTTACGAGCAGTACTTC
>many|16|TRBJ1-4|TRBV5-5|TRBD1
CASSSQGAPTNEKLFF
TGTGCCAGCAGCTCGCAGGGGGCACCAACTAATGAAAAACTGTTTTTT
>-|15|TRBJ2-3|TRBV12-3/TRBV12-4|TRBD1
CASSLETGDRDTQYF
TGTGCCAGCAGTTTAGAGACAGGGGACAGGGATACGCAGTATTTT
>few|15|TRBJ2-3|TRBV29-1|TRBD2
CSVEDGGRAGDTQYF
TGCAGCGTTGAAGATGGCGGGAGGGCAGGAGATACGCAGTATTTT
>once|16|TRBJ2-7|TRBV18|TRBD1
CASSPPKGQGSHEQYF
TGTGCCAGCTCACCACCGAAAGGACAGGGGTCCCACGAGCAGTACTTC
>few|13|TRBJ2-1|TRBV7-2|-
CASTWTGYNEQFF
TGTGCCAGCACCTGGACCGGATACAATGAGCAGTTCTTC
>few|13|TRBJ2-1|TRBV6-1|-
CASTSSLASEQFF
TGTGCCAGCACCTCTTCCCTAGCTTCCGAGCAGTTCTTC
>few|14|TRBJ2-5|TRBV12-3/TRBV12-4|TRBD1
CASSEGQGVKTQYF
TGTGCCAGCAGCGAAGGACAGGGCGTCAAGACCCAGTACTTC
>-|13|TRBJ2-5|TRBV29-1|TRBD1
CSEGAQGSGTQYF
TGCAGCGAGGGGGCACAGGGCAGCGGGACCCAGTACTTC
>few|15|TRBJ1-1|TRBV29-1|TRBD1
CSDRYPGQGNTEAFF
TGCAGCGATCGATATCCGGGACAGGGGAACACTGAAGCTTTCTTT
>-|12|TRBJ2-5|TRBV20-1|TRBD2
CSATSGTETQYF
TGCAGTGCTACTAGCGGGACGGAGACCCAGTACTTC
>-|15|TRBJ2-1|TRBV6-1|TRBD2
CASSERLAGYNEQFF
TGTGCCAGCAGTGAACGACTAGCGGGCTACAATGAGCAGTTCTTC
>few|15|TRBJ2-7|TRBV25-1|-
CASSELWRPDYEQYF
TGTGCCAGCAGTGAATTGTGGAGGCCTGACTACGAGCAGTACTTC
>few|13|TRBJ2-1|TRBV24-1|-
CATSGLSYNEQFF
TGTGCCACCAGTGGGCTCAGCTACAATGAGCAGTTCTTC
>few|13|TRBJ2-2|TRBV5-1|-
CASSLGGVAELFF
TGCGCCAGCAGCTTGGGCGGGGTCGCGGAGCTGTTTTTT
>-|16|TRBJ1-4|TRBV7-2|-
CASSLASTVTNEKLFF
TGTGCCAGCAGCTTAGCTTCGACAGTAACTAATGAAAAACTGTTTTTT
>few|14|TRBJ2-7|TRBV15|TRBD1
CATSRSYQGAEQYF
TGTGCCACCAGCAGATCTTACCAGGGGGCCGAGCAGTACTTC
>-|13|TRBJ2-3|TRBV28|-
CASSFRDFYTQYF
TGTGCCAGCAGTTTCCGCGACTTCTATACGCAGTATTTT